The clone carrying this TCR beta chain appeared many times. What it binds is unknown. The data derive from a study of Graves' ophthalmopathy and Graves' hyperthyroidism. The study's findings and limits: Cross-validated, the 13-signature model showed 87.88%/81.08% sensitivity/specificity, and 80%/75% in the test set.

Hyperthyroidism is called stable when no ophthalmopathy develops within 18 months of follow-up. The diagnosis was founded upon clinical symptoms, serum thyroxine, TRAb, thyroid ultrasound and orbital computed tomography. What supplied the PBMCs was roughly 10 ml of fresh peripheral blood. For repertoire sequencing, the TCR beta CDR3 regions were amplified from RNA transcripts. RT-PCR was first run with HTBI primers, then multiplex PCR in a second round. One entry per CDR3 protein results from TCRdb running MiXCR on the multiplex PCR reads. Among some 380,000 distinct CDR3 sequences listed, approximately 15% were seen once. The length of the CDR3 is 13 residues. CDR1 and CDR2 (germline): MNHNS, SASEGT. The V end was cut by 8 bases, the J end by 0 bases, with 10 bases between.

This TCR was recovered from a woman aged 18-29 years with stable Graves' hyperthyroidism. The chain couples TRBV6-1 to TRBJ1-2; D uncertain. Sequences were obtained from peripheral blood. CDR3 in amino acids: CASPVRTNYGYTF. For the CDR3, the DNA is TGTGCCAGCCCGGTTCGGACTAACTATGGCTACACCTTC.